This entry is about one T cell receptor beta chain. These data are taken from a study of blood T cell repertoires in COVID-19. The assay was immunoSEQ multiplex PCR, and TCRdb's table has in-frame clones only and misses some. The sample has about 50,000 clones, 85% to 90% seen once. The V gene lost 2 bases and the J gene lost 0 bases, with 11 bases spanning the gap. The CDR3 is 15 residues long. Germline CDR1 reads GTSNPN; CDR2 reads SVGIG (reference sequence). This receptor was identified in a woman aged 55-69 years with COVID-19, enrolled during active disease. This chain connects TRBV30 to TRBJ1-3; D may be TRBD1 (6 bases). The specimen was peripheral blood. The chain's CDR3 is CAWSWGGRSGNTIYF. The DNA for the CDR3 is TGTGCCTGGAGTTGGGGGGGCCGCTCTGGAAACACCATATATTTT.